This T cell receptor beta chain was obtained from a study of T cell responses to AZD1222 COVID-19 vaccine. Study conclusions and caveats: Only after the peak T cell response were repertoires sampled.

A remark on this clone: Its antigen is unknown.

The assay was immunoSEQ multiplex PCR, and TCRdb's table has in-frame clones only and misses some. The sample has 90,000 to 100,000 clones, around nine tenths seen once. This specimen consisted of peripheral blood, obtained on day 0 of AZD1222 vaccination. The sequence was collected from an adult in good health.

The CDR3 region is CAVGGLGGNQPQHF. In DNA form, the CDR3 reads TGTGCCGTAGGGGGGTTAGGTGGCAATCAGCCCCAGCATTTT. The J gene is TRBJ1-5, the V gene TRBV19; D is perhaps TRBD1 (6 bases). Trimming shortened V by 11 bases and J by 2 bases, and 16 bases separated the two germline ends. Germline V lookup: CDR1 LNHDA, CDR2 SQIVND (reference sequence). This CDR3 has 14 amino acids. The variable domain in full, completed from reference TRBV19 and TRBJ1-5, reads DGGITQSPKYLFRKEGQNVTLSCEQNLNHDAMYWYRQDPGQGLRLIYYSQIVNDFQKGDIAEGYSVSREKKESFPLTVTSAQKNPTAFYLCAVGGLGGNQPQHFGDGTRLSIL.